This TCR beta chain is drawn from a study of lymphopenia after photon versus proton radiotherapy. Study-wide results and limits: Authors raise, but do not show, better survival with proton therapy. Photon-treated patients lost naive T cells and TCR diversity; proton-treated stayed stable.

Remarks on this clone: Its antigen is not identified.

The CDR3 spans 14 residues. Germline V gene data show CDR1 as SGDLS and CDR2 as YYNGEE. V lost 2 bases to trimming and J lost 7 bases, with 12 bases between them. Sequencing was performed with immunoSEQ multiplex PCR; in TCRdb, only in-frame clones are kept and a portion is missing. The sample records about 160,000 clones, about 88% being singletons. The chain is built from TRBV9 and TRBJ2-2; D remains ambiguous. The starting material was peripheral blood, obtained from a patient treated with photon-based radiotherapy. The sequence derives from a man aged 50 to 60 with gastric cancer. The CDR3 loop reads CASSVEPGGGELFF. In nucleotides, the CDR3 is TGTGCCAGCAGCGTCGAACCGGGCGGCGGGGAGCTGTTTTTT.